The TCR beta chain described here comes from a study of memory B cells and T cells in multiple sclerosis. Comment on this clone: No antigen is known for it.

Separate sequencing covered autoproliferating (CFSE-dim) and non-proliferating (CFSE-high) T cells from stimulus-free culture. Cultures began with some 49 million CFSE-labeled PBMCs, unstimulated for 7 days, with replicate wells pooled. In germline, CDR1 is MDHEN, CDR2 SYDVKM. The CDR3 has 15 amino acids. V lost 6 bases to trimming and J lost 0 bases, with 15 bases between them. The table came from immunoSEQ multiplex PCR; TCRdb's copy has only in-frame clones and leaves some out. The table has about 32,000 clones, approximately 85% seen once; the top ten hold roughly 3%. The TCR originated in a human donor with multiple sclerosis. The J gene is TRBJ2-7, the V gene TRBV28; D uncertain. Source material: PBMCs from blood kept in culture. CDR3 sequence reads: CASSPGHSSSYEQYF. In nucleotides, the CDR3 is TGTGCCAGCAGCCCCGGGCACTCGAGCTCCTACGAGCAGTACTTC. The full variable domain, its missing parts supplied by reference TRBV28 and TRBJ2-7, is DVKVTQSSRYLVKRTGEKVFLECVQDMDHENMFWYRQDPGLGLRLIYFSYDVKMKEKGDIPEGYSVSREKKERFSLILESASTNQTSMYLCASSPGHSSSYEQYFGPGTRLTVT.